The entry below describes one T cell receptor beta chain. Its antigen is still unknown. In the naive CD8 group, cells lacked CD45RO and were positively selected for CCR7, so terminally differentiated effector memory CD45RA+ cells were left out. The entry originates in a study of shared clonotypes between healthy human individuals. Study-wide context: A couple of female and a few male donors aged 18 to 49 were enrolled. Study-wide results and caveats: Clonotypes that were shared across a few donors made up approximately 5.1% of naive CD4 clonotypes. It was the non-shared clonotypes that had lower generation probabilities than clonotypes shared by all four donors.

The CDR3 contains 14 residues. CDR1 and CDR2 (germline): SGHVS, FQNEAQ. V lost 4 bases to trimming and J lost 4 bases, with 14 bases between them. Original processing methods: Junction-only sequences produced by ImmunoSEQ had no quality scores, so filtering differed. Produced via immunoSEQ multiplex PCR; TCRdb's table is partial and in-frame only. That table is the source of V, J and clone size, and D and trimming were worked out from the DNA. The sample yields hundreds of thousands of clones, 85% to 95% seen once. The J gene is TRBJ2-7, the V gene TRBV7-8; no clear D gene. This sequence was found in a woman aged 30 to 39 in good health. The sequencing input was naive CD8+ T cells sorted from blood. DNA for the CDR3: TGTGCCAGCAGCTCCTTAATAGCAGGATACGAGCAGTACTTC. It encodes CASSSLIAGYEQYF.